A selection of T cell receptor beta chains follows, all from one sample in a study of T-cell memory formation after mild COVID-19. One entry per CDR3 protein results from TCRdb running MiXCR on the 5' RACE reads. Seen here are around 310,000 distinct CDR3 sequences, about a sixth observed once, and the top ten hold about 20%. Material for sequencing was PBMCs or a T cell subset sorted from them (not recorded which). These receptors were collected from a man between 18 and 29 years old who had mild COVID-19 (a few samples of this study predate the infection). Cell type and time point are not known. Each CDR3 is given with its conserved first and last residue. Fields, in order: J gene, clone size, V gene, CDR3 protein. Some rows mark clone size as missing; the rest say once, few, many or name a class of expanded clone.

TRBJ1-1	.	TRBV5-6	CASSVDIDTEAFF
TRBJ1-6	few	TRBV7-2	CASSLNFSPLHF
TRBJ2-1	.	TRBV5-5	CASSIGTRAEQFF
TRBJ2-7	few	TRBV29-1	CSADQGDPYEQYF
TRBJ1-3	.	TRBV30	CAWSKTGNTIYF
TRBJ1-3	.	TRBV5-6	CASSLENTIYF
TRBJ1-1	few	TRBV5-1	CASKISPQNTEAFF
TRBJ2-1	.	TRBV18	CASSPLLAGGSGEQFF
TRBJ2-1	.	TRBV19	CASGSGGWPEQFF
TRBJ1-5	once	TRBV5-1	CASSSQGGNQPQHF
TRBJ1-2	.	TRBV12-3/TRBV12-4	CASSTPVGGNYGYTF
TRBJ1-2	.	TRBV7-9	CASSTQVEGLGYGYTF
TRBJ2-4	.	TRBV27	CASQNREMGAKNIQYF